These 2 T cell receptor beta chains came from one sample sequenced in a study of T cell responses to AZD1222 COVID-19 vaccine. The data were produced by immunoSEQ multiplex PCR, yet TCRdb's version contains in-frame clones alone and is incomplete. The data contain roughly 120,000 clones, 70% to 90% of them seen just once; the ten biggest clones take up more than 7.5%. This sample comprised peripheral blood, obtained on day 0 of AZD1222 vaccination. The receptor source for this set is an adult in good health.

The chain uses TRBV20-1 and TRBJ1-2, with a possible D match to TRBD1 (6 bases). The CDR3 consists of 11 residues. Trimming stripped 3 bases from V and 5 bases from J, with 7 bases between. Germline V gives CDR1 DFQATT, CDR2 SNEGSKA (reference sequence). As DNA, the CDR3 is TGCAGTGCTAGTAGGGGGTATGGCTACACCTTC. Translated: CSASRGYGYTF.

The sample holds one count of this clone. The rearrangement joins TRBV6-6 to TRBJ2-1, with TRBD2 matching 8 bases. This CDR3 spans 15 amino acids. Trimming removed 4 bases from V and 4 bases from J; junction bases left unmatched: 6. Germline values: CDR1 MNHNY, CDR2 SVGAGI (reference sequence). The CDR3 DNA reads as TGTGCCAGCAGTTCCCGGACTAGCAGATACAATGAGCAGTTCTTC. This codes for CASSSRTSRYNEQFF.